A selection of T cell receptor beta chains follows, all from one sample in a study of blood T cell repertoires in COVID-19. Using immunoSEQ multiplex PCR, the repertoire was profiled, and TCRdb retains in-frame clones only, with some absent. Of roughly 83,000 clones in the sample, approximately 86% were seen once. The sequenced sample was peripheral blood. The receptor source for this set is a man older than 75 with active or convalescent COVID-19. Both conserved end residues are part of each CDR3. The D gene is left open where the match is weak. Part of the rows lack a size; the others show once, few, many or a class for expanded clones.

TRBD2,TRBV5-1,TRBJ2-1,.,TGCGCCAGCAGCCACCCGGAGGGGCGGGAGGGCCTAGGCAATGAGCAGTTCTTC,CASSHPEGREGLGNEQFF
TRBD1,TRBV29-1,TRBJ1-3,once,TGCAGCGTGGGGGACAGGGGGCTCGGAAACACCATATATTTT,CSVGDRGLGNTIYF
TRBD2,TRBV19,TRBJ2-2,.,TGTGCCAGTAGAGTTAGCGGGGGAAAACACGGCGCCGGGGAGCTGTTTTTT,CASRVSGGKHGAGELFF
.,TRBV29-1,TRBJ2-2,.,TGCAGCGTGGCCGGGACAAGCACCGGGGAGCTGTTTTTT,CSVAGTSTGELFF
.,TRBV6-5,TRBJ2-3,.,TGTGCCAGCACAGGACAGTTTGGCACAGATACGCAGTATTTT,CASTGQFGTDTQYF
.,TRBV5-8,TRBJ1-4,.,TGTGCCAGCAGCTTGGGGGGGCGTAATGAAAAACTGTTTTTT,CASSLGGRNEKLFF
TRBD1,TRBV5-8,TRBJ1-4,.,TGTGCCAGCAGCAATCGACAGGGTTCGTTCGGTGAAAAACTGTTTTTT,CASSNRQGSFGEKLFF
.,TRBV10-3,TRBJ1-6,once,TGTGCCATCAGTGAGTCAGCACCTTATAATTCACCCCTCCACTTT,CAISESAPYNSPLHF
.,TRBV28,TRBJ1-2,.,TGTGCCAGCAGGCAGGGACTGCCCAAACAGTATGGCTACACCTTC,CASRQGLPKQYGYTF
.,TRBV5-1,TRBJ2-5,.,TGCGCCAGCAGCTTGGGTCCAACACGTACGTACTTC,CASSLGPTRTYF
TRBD1,TRBV24-1,TRBJ2-2,.,TGTGCCACCAGGGGACAGGGGGAGGGCACCGGGGAGCTGTTTTTT,CATRGQGEGTGELFF